This T cell receptor (beta chain) comes out of a study of blood T cell repertoires in COVID-19. Study as a whole: COVID-19 samples collected from the United States, Italy and Spain covered acute and convalescent phases. PBMCs, B-cell-depleted T cells, or T cells provided the cDNA or gDNA that made up the material.

Germline V CDR1 and CDR2: SGHNT, YYREEE (reference sequence). This CDR3 is built from 15 residues. The ends were cut back, 6 bases at V and 4 bases at J, with 20 bases in the middle. Authors' methods: Estimated nucleated cell counts came from reference gene primer amplification. Profiled with immunoSEQ multiplex PCR; TCRdb holds only in-frame clones, not every one. V, J and clone size derive from that table, while D and trimming were established from the DNA sequence. The sample has about 170,000 clones, approximately 81% seen once. The genes are TRBV5-4 and TRBJ2-7; TRBD1 is a possible D gene (5 bases). The sample comprised peripheral blood. The receptor's source is an older woman with COVID-19, enrolled during active disease. The CDR3 coding sequence is TGTGCCAGCACCACCGACAGCTCAAAGCCGTACGAGCAGTACGTC. Amino acid sequence: CASTTDSSKPYEQYV.